This entry describes one T cell receptor (beta chain). The method was immunoSEQ multiplex PCR; TCRdb's version includes in-frame clones alone and lacks a portion of them. The sample holds 240,000 or so clones; about 86% are singletons and the top ten take under 6.5%. These data come from a study of blood T cell repertoires in COVID-19. Trimming removed 4 bases at V and 9 bases at J, with 16 bases between. The CDR3 runs 14 residues. From germline, CDR1 is MNHEY and CDR2 SVGAGI. This rearrangement joins TRBV6-5 to TRBJ1-5, with D possibly being TRBD1 (6 bases). The receptor's source is a man aged 55-75 years with acute or convalescent COVID-19. What was sequenced was peripheral blood. The CDR3 reads CASSSDRTSGPQHF. The CDR3 DNA sequence: TGTGCCAGCAGTTCCGACAGGACCTCGGGGCCCCAGCATTTT.